The rows below give T cell receptor beta chains drawn from one sample of a study of blood T cell repertoires in COVID-19. The assay was immunoSEQ multiplex PCR, and TCRdb's table has in-frame clones only and misses some. The table includes 60,000 to 80,000 clones, roughly 84% detected once. Sequencing used peripheral blood. All receptors derive from a man between 45 and 60 years old with active COVID-19. Each CDR3 is given with its conserved first and last residue. Each record gives: CDR3 protein, V gene.

CASSQEGVYNEQFF TRBV4-1
CASSAGPRMGDTLLHF TRBV7-9
CASSLLAGPPSYEQYF TRBV5-1
CASSPTTRTSVDNEQFF TRBV11-3
CASSPTSGGPGDTQYF TRBV18
CASSLARGNYGYTF TRBV7-2
CASGSPGGGSSYNEQFF TRBV12-5
CSVGVNEQFF TRBV29-1
CASNRPYEQYF TRBV6-5
CASSSTGVPPPGELFF TRBV18
CASSLGWGDEQYF TRBV11-3
CASSSPGTGITDTQYF TRBV5-4
CASRALGGPDTQYF TRBV25-1
CASTAEASGGYNEQFF TRBV6-6
CASSRAVQGFGYTF TRBV4-1
CASSEFLGRGREKLFF TRBV2
CASSESRVMQFF TRBV10-2
CASSYPLQEAFF TRBV6-5
CASQPTGTTYEQYF TRBV27
CASSLGQPGANVLTF TRBV7-2
CATSKPGGVREQFF TRBV15
CASSPSGQGGNQPQHF TRBV18
CASSSGTDTQYF TRBV7-9
CAWRGDLWGSEAFF TRBV30
CASSRQENTEAFF TRBV7-9
CASSLDWSPAGRELFF TRBV19
CASNADRWFQETQYF TRBV6-5
CAFIQGADTQYF TRBV30
CASSRLGQTNTEAFF TRBV9
CAWSRGLPDEQFF TRBV30
CASSSDRAGETQYF TRBV5-1
CASSEHRANTGELFF TRBV2
CASSRSGTSGNEQFF TRBV4-1
CASSWGENQPQHF TRBV7-9
CASTLGGDEQYF TRBV19
CASSLWDRPHEQYF TRBV5-6
CASSYSAGSTDTQYF TRBV6-2/TRBV6-3